This TCR beta chain is drawn from a study of T cell responses to AZD1222 COVID-19 vaccine. Study observations and caveats: As reported, nearly half of all spike-specific TCRs target variant regions that are unmutated. Clonal diversity was possibly underestimated, and the donors were mostly white British, with more females.

The table came from immunoSEQ multiplex PCR; TCRdb's copy has only in-frame clones and leaves some out. The sample lists 90,000 to 120,000 clones, about nine tenths occurring once. Turning to this clone: Its antigen remains unidentified.

The receptor was isolated from an adult who received the AZD1222 COVID-19 vaccine. The material sequenced was peripheral blood, taken 28 days after the second AZD1222 dose.

CDR3: CASSQADRANYGYTF. The CDR3 DNA reads TGTGCCAGCAGCCAAGCGGACAGAGCTAACTATGGCTACACCTTC. This chain connects TRBV3-1 (or the pseudogene TRBV3-2) to TRBJ1-2, with a tentative D call TRBD1 (6 bases). CDR1 and CDR2 from the germline V gene are LGHDT and YNNKEL (reference sequence). V shed 1 base and J shed 0 bases, with 9 bases lying between them. There are 15 residues in the CDR3.